This T cell receptor beta chain originates from a study of T cell responses to AZD1222 COVID-19 vaccine listed by TCRdb under 2021. Context from the whole study: TCR sequencing was performed for 230 to 250 trial participants, of whom around 200 were given two doses of AZD1222 and 26 were given two doses of MenACWY control vaccine. Trial participants were enrolled by age into subgroups of 18-55, 56-69 and 70-plus years, and around 150, 28 and 57 TCR-sequenced participants, respectively, were included in these subgroups. General study outcomes and caveats: In the small 56-69-year group, the increase in depth fell short of significance, most likely because of low power. Conclusions about previously exposed vaccinees were limited because only six AZD1222 recipients were SARS-CoV-2 seropositive at baseline. Most participants were white British and females outnumbered males, and the authors suggested that clonal diversity may have been underestimated. No day 14 peak-response samples were available, so repertoires were characterized only after the peak T cell response. The whole spike protein was spanned by vaccine-associated CD4 TCRs, and dominant responses were seen in regions 160-218 and 743-854. Epitopes outside the regions mutated in the B.1.351 and B.1.1.7 variants were reportedly recognized by nearly half of the unique spike-specific TCRs. After two AZD1222 doses, spike-specific TCR breadth and depth were significantly higher than at day 0 and than in MenACWY recipients.

The CDR3 regions of human TCRbeta chains were analyzed by immunosequencing. In the authors' own workflow: Repertoire TCRs were matched against a reference library of SARS-CoV-2-specific TCRs generated with the MIRA antigen-specificity platform. Breadth meant the fraction of unique TCRs that were SARS-CoV-2-associated, whereas depth meant the fraction of total T cells that were SARS-CoV-2-associated. Using the MIRA data, every spike-specific TCR was mapped to the spike region that the TCR reacted to and assigned to either a CD4 or a CD8 class. Log10-transformed breadth and depth values were compared by one-way ANOVA with Sidak's multiple comparisons tests. What TCRdb holds here is the immuneACCESS table cut down to in-frame rearrangements. Part of the clones is not present; checked against another copy, under half of the missing clones reflect an unresolved V gene, and the others are unexplained. V and J calls and clone size are given by that table; D and trimming were obtained from the DNA. The sample table contains fewer than 90,000 clones; only one count was recorded for 86% of them. Clones ranked in the top ten supply around 5.9% of the sample.

The sample holds one count of this clone. Its target antigen remains unknown. One base away there is no much larger clone; base qualities are not given. The CDR3 starts with the cysteine, ends with the phenylalanine, and has 17 residues. The CDR3 DNA has 51 bases and is translated from base 1. V gives up 0 bases and J gives up 2 bases, and the segment between their germline ends measures 17 bases. CDR1 SGHNT and CDR2 YYREEE were looked up in the germline V gene (reference sequence). Taken with the paper, the label for time point translates to: about 28 days (+/-7) after the second vaccine dose. AZD1222 recipients whose second dose came at about 4 weeks and those whose second dose came at about 12 weeks were combined into one group, since spike-specific TCR depth and breadth did not differ between the two schedules. Vaccinee samples were obtained from the UK trials COV001 and COV002, which included a single-blind randomized controlled phase 2/3 trial of AZD1222 (ChAdOx1 nCoV-19) in healthy adults. Trial participant PBMC samples were collected at day 0 and day 28 after the second dose for TCRbeta chain sequencing.

This receptor was identified in an adult who received the AZD1222 COVID-19 vaccine. The rearrangement combines TRBV5-4 with TRBJ2-5; the D segment could be TRBD2, given 5 matching bases. This specimen consisted of peripheral blood, obtained 28 days after the second AZD1222 dose. For the CDR3, the sequence is CASSLDGSRTGQETQYF. In nucleotides, the sequence is TGTGCCAGCAGCTTGGATGGTTCCAGAACGGGACAAGAGACCCAGTACTTC.